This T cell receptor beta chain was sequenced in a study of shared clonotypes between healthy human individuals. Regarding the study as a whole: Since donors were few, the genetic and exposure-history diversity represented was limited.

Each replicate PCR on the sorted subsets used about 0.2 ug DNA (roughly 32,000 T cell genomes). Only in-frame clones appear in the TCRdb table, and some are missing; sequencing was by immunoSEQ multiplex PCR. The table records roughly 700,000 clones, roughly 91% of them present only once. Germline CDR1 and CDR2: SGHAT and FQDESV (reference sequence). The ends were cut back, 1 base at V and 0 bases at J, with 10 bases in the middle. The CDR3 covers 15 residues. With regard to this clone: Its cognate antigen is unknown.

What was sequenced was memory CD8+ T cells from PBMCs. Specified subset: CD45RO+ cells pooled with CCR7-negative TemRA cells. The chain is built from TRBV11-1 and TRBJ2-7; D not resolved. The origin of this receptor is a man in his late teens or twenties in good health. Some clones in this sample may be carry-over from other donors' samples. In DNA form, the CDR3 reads TGTGCCAGCAGCTTAGGTTATACAGCCTCCTACGAGCAGTACTTC. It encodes CASSLGYTASYEQYF.